This T cell receptor beta chain was observed in a study of identical twins. Template switching added a universal primer site, and cDNA bore unique molecular identifiers. One entry per CDR3 protein results from TCRdb running MiXCR on the 5' RACE reads. Of around 690,000 distinct CDR3 sequences in the sample, 21% were seen once. This sample also belongs to another study, concerning T cells expressing NK-cell markers. That study reports: All TCR beta repertoires analysed originated from sorted CD3+CD56+NKG2C+, CD3+CD56+NKG2C- and CD3+CD56-NKG2C+ T cells. A handful of donors likewise had their CD3+CD56-NKG2C+ fraction led by these clonotypes.

The source is a young woman in good health. The sequencing input was PBMCs.

CDR3 residues: CATSQRGEEQFF. CDR3 in DNA: TGTGCCACCAGCCAGCGAGGGGAGGAGCAGTTCTTC. This chain links TRBV24-1 with TRBJ2-1, with D perhaps matching TRBD1 or TRBD2 (5 bases each). Trimming took off 7 bases at V and 10 bases at J, with 13 bases between the two ends. The CDR3 runs to 12 residues. CDR1 and CDR2 (germline): KGHDR, SFDVKD.